This T cell receptor beta chain was recovered during a study of CD4 T cells in relation to SARS-CoV-2 and coronaviruses. Background on the study: Controls used an HIV-1 Nef peptide pool or no peptide.

The CDR3 spans 16 residues. Trimming removed 5 bases from V and 2 bases from J; junction bases left unmatched: 9. In germline, CDR1 is SGHAT, CDR2 FQNNGV. Before the COVID-19 pandemic, during about 2011-2019, CD4+ T cells were taken from unexposed donors. CD4+ T cells were isolated from the cells after around eleven days of culture. Unexposed-donor CD4+ T cells were probed with SARS-CoV-2 S/N and four cold-coronavirus spikes, cells permitting. Clones were sequenced by immunoSEQ multiplex PCR, and TCRdb holds only the in-frame ones, with some missing. The sample gives 20,000 to 25,000 clones, around 74% of which show up once; 9.5% to 15% is in the top ten. As to this clone: Its antigen is not identified.

This clonotype was sampled from a human donor in good health. The chain links TRBV11-2 to TRBJ2-3, with 8 bases lining up with TRBD1. The sample was CD4+ T cells from PBMCs, cultured in vitro. This chain's CDR3 is CASSQTGGIPTDTQYF. In DNA form, the CDR3 reads TGTGCCAGCAGCCAAACAGGGGGAATACCCACAGATACGCAGTATTTT. Supplemented by reference TRBV11-2 and TRBJ2-3, the full variable domain reads EAGVAQSPRYKIIEKRQSVAFWCNPISGHATLYWYQQILGQGPKLLIQFQNNGVVDDSQLPKDRFSAERLKGVDSTLKIQPAKLEDSAVYLCASSQTGGIPTDTQYFGPGTRLTVL.